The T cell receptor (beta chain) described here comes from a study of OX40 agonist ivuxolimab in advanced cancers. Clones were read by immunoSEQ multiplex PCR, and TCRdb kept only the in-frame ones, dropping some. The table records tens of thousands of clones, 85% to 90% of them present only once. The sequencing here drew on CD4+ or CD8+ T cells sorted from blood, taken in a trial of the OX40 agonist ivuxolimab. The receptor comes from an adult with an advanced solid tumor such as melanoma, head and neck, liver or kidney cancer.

CDR3 sequence: CASSCPDLGKETQYF. Here the CDR3 DNA reads TGTGCCAGCAGCTGTCCCGACCTGGGGAAAGAGACCCAGTACTTC. The chain carries TRBV11-3 and TRBJ2-5; the D is unclear. V lost 4 bases and J 3 bases, leaving 15 bases between the germline ends. The V gene's germline CDR1 is SGHNT and CDR2 YENEEA. This CDR3 comprises 15 residues.